The sequence of this T cell receptor beta chain was determined in a study of post-analysis software for immune sequencing data (dated by TCRdb to the mid-2010s). Turning to the overall study: Disease courses on record covered relapsing-remitting, secondary progressive and progressive-relapsing multiple sclerosis, though some patients had no subtype annotation. Patient repertoires were compared against around twelve previously published healthy control repertoires from donors aged roughly 6 to 27 years. A subset of samples was prepared in parallel using single-end sample barcoding, then pooled and co-amplified after Illumina adapter ligation. Broad study findings and their caveats: Significantly lower normalized Chao1 diversity was found in multiple sclerosis patients than in controls, suggesting substantial peripheral T-cell clonal expansion. Significantly higher frequencies in patients than in controls were found for five or six TRBV segments, including TRBV5-6, TRBV5-1 and TRBV20-1. The control group was slightly older than the multiple sclerosis patient group. Direct clustering with F measure showed strong co-clustering of samples prepared in the same batch, prompting a batch-effect correction.

This clonotype has a count of ten or more. The antigen this receptor binds is unknown. Qualities for individual bases were not recorded, and no much larger clone is one base off. To demonstrate the VDJtools post-analysis software, TCR beta repertoires were profiled from the peripheral blood of about 13 young patients with multiple sclerosis. The multiple sclerosis patients were children and adolescents ranging in age from 6 to 15 years. Receptor amplification or capture employed PCR. This sample was sequenced with an Illumina HiSeq 2500. To reduce PCR and sequencing biases, unique molecular identifiers were built into the TCR beta cDNA libraries. Roughly 500,000 cDNA molecules were obtained for every 1 to 10 million input T cells, so each molecule roughly corresponded to one T cell. The same protocol used for the earlier healthy control dataset was applied to prepare and sequence the patient libraries. Samples belonging to the same batch were prepared together, multiplexed and sequenced on a shared HiSeq lane. As for the authors' bioinformatics: MIGEC handled the raw barcoded reads, throwing out single-read molecular identifier groups before consensus assembly and CDR3 extraction. Clonotype tables were post-analysed with VDJtools, and diversity was normalized by down-sampling all datasets to the smallest sample size. Repertoire overlap clustering matched CDR3 amino acid but not nucleotide sequences to correct batch-related cross-sample contamination. The public sequencing data were trimmed at Q25 with fastp and processed into clonotypes with MiXCR by TCRdb, which kept only in-frame beta chains. Duplicate CDR3 protein sequences are folded into a single record with the most common DNA and genes. These V and J calls are TCRdb output, not the study's own analysis. Here the sample has 150,000 to 200,000 distinct CDR3 sequences; about 32% occur a single time. The leading ten clones occupy roughly 1.6% of the sample.

The CDR3 runs 15 amino acids, cysteine and phenylalanine included. Only the CDR3 portion is preserved as DNA: 45 bases, with reading frame beginning at the first base. The germline V gene encodes CDR1 KGHDR and CDR2 SFDVKD. The germline ends are 15 bases apart after V is trimmed by 5 bases and J by 2 bases. Sequencing input: blood. This receptor was obtained from a girl aged 5-17 years with multiple sclerosis. Rearrangement joined TRBV24-1 to TRBJ2-7; the D gene cannot be named for sure. The CDR3 protein is CATSVGVFPTYEQYF. The nucleotide sequence is TGTGCCACCAGTGTTGGAGTTTTCCCCACCTACGAGCAGTACTTC.